A single sample gave rise to the 29 T cell receptor beta chains below, sequenced in a study of blood T cells in healthy people across ages. A sample-barcoded 5' primer and a J-beta primer mix were used in a second PCR of about 7 to 12 cycles. MiXCR was run by TCRdb on the 5' RACE reads, yielding one entry per CDR3 protein. In the table there are around 1.5 million distinct CDR3 sequences, roughly 60% of which are singletons. Sequenced material: blood. The receptors shown here come from a man in his late teens or twenties in good health.

The chain has TRBV27 and TRBJ2-5; TRBD1 aligns across 9 bases. Losses at the gene ends were 7 bases for V and 6 bases for J; bases not matched to a gene: 15. This CDR3 has 16 residues. The V gene's germline CDR1 is MNHEY and CDR2 SMNVEV (reference sequence). The DNA for the CDR3 is TGTGCCAGCACCCTTGGCTGGGACAGGGTGAAAAAGACCCAGTACTTC. Its translation is CASTLGWDRVKKTQYF.

The rearrangement uses TRBV28 and TRBJ2-3; D gene ambiguous. Germline CDR1 reads MDHEN; CDR2 reads SYDVKM. The CDR3 covers 13 residues. V was cut by 8 bases and J by 0 bases, with 9 bases left in between. The CDR3 DNA reads TGTGCCAGCTGGCGGACGAGCACAGATACGCAGTATTTT. This codes for CASWRTSTDTQYF.

The chain links TRBV20-1 to TRBJ1-6, with D unresolved. There are 15 residues in the CDR3. Deletions cut 3 bases from V and 7 bases from J, with 16 bases between. Germline values: CDR1 DFQATT, CDR2 SNEGSKA (reference sequence). CDR3 residues: CSASPGQANNSPLHF. The CDR3 coding sequence is TGCAGTGCTAGCCCAGGCCAGGCAAACAATTCACCCCTCCACTTT.

This clonotype was observed at least ten times. The chain has TRBV12-3 or TRBV12-4 and TRBJ1-2, with D tentatively TRBD1 (6 bases). The CDR3 totals 12 residues. V was shortened by 6 bases and J by 3 bases, with 8 bases between the two germline ends. The CDR3 nucleotides read TGTGCCAGCAGCTCAGGGGACTATGGCTACACCTTC. Amino acids: CASSSGDYGYTF.

The chain joins TRBV20-1 to TRBJ2-7; 7 nucleotides align to TRBD2. The CDR3 has 15 residues. The germline gives CDR1 DFQATT, CDR2 SNEGSKA (reference sequence). The V gene end was trimmed by 1 base and the J gene end by 0 bases; junction bases not matched to a gene: 6. The DNA of the CDR3 is TGCAGTGCTAGAGTGCAGCGGGGCCTCTCCTACGAGCAGTACTTC. Translating gives CSARVQRGLSYEQYF.

The V call is TRBV6-6, the J call TRBJ1-4; D is perhaps TRBD1 (5 bases). The CDR3 contains 16 residues. Per the germline V gene, CDR1 is MNHNY and CDR2 is SVGAGI (reference sequence). The V end was cut by 0 bases, the J end by 3 bases, with 11 bases between. The DNA of the CDR3 is TGTGCCAGCAGTTACTCCGTGCAGGGACCTAATGAAAAACTGTTTTTT. This gives the protein CASSYSVQGPNEKLFF.

CDR3 coding DNA: TGTGCCAGCAGTCCCCAGCTCATGGGGGGGGCTTACAATGAGCAGTTCTTC. Protein product: CASSPQLMGGAYNEQFF. The chain joins TRBV27 to TRBJ2-1, with a possible D match to TRBD2 (7 bases). The CDR3 spans 17 residues. V dropped 5 bases and J dropped 4 bases, with 21 bases sitting between them. Germline V CDR1 and CDR2: MNHEY, SMNVEV (reference sequence).

The rearrangement uses TRBV10-3 and TRBJ2-7; D may be TRBD1 (5 bases). CDR3 size: 15 residues. V was clipped by 4 bases and J by 2 bases, with 15 bases between them. Germline V gives CDR1 ENHRY, CDR2 SYGVKD. The CDR3 bases are TGTGCCATCAGTGCCACCGGTCAGGGCGCCTACGAGCAGTACTTC. Its translation is CAISATGQGAYEQYF.

The chain uses TRBV4-3 and TRBJ1-2; D not resolved. With 0 bases removed from V and 2 bases from J, the gap between germline ends came to 10 bases. The length of the CDR3 is 15 residues. Germline V gene data show CDR1 as LGHNA and CDR2 as YSLEER. CDR3 residues: CASSQERFSNYGYTF. The CDR3 DNA reads as TGCGCCAGCAGCCAAGAACGTTTTTCCAACTATGGCTACACCTTC.

The chain is built from TRBV20-1 and TRBJ2-6, with 7 bases identical to TRBD1. V was pared by 5 bases and J by 1 base, with 8 bases of the junction left unmatched. This CDR3 comprises 16 residues. Germline CDR1 and CDR2: DFQATT and SNEGSKA (reference sequence). For the CDR3, the DNA is TGCAGTGCTTCGACGGACAGGTCGTCTGGGGCCAACGTCCTGACTTTC. Translation: CSASTDRSSGANVLTF.

The CDR3, as DNA: TGCAGTGCTAGTGGCCGGCTAGATACGCAGTATTTT. Amino acids: CSASGRLDTQYF. The J gene is TRBJ2-3, the V gene TRBV20-1; D gene ambiguous. Germline CDR1 reads DFQATT; CDR2 reads SNEGSKA (reference sequence). The ends were cut back, 3 bases at V and 5 bases at J, with 9 bases in the middle. The CDR3 totals 12 residues.

The chain is built from TRBV3-1 and TRBJ2-4, with TRBD1 as a possible D gene (5 bases). V was trimmed by 0 bases and J by 6 bases, leaving 12 bases between them. The CDR3 covers 15 residues. Germline V lookup: CDR1 LGHDT, CDR2 YNNKEL (reference sequence). In DNA form, the CDR3 reads TGTGCCAGCAGCCAAGATAGCTGGGGCGGAAACATTCAGTACTTC. It translates to CASSQDSWGGNIQYF.

This clonotype came up a few times. The V and J genes are TRBV15 and TRBJ1-1; no clear D. This CDR3 has 13 amino acids. CDR1 is LNHNV, CDR2 YYDKDF, per germline (reference sequence). V was pared by 0 bases and J by 3 bases, with 5 bases between. The CDR3 nucleotides read TGTGCCACCAGCAGAGAACGGGACACTGAAGCTTTCTTT. Amino acid sequence: CATSRERDTEAFF.

This chain joins TRBV4-3 and TRBJ2-7; 7 bases are shared with TRBD1. V was pared by 2 bases and J by 1 base, with 2 bases of the junction left unmatched. The CDR3 consists of 14 residues. CDR1 is LGHNA and CDR2 is YSLEER in the germline V gene. The CDR3 region has the DNA TGCGCCAGCAGCCAACGGGGACAGTCCTACGAGCAGTACTTC. Amino acid sequence: CASSQRGQSYEQYF.

V and J are TRBV2 and TRBJ1-2, with TRBD1 matching 11 bases. The V gene end was trimmed by 2 bases and the J gene end by 7 bases; junction bases not matched to a gene: 6. Germline assignment: CDR1 SNHLY and CDR2 FYNNEI. CDR3 size: 15 residues. The CDR3 here is CASSEWDRGSSGYTF. For the CDR3, the DNA is TGTGCCAGCAGTGAATGGGACAGGGGGTCGAGTGGCTACACCTTC.

A few counts support this clonotype. The chain uses TRBV12-3 or TRBV12-4 and TRBJ2-2; weak D call: TRBD2 (6 bases). V dropped 5 bases and J dropped 6 bases, with 10 bases sitting between them. The CDR3 runs to 13 residues. CDR3 coding DNA: TGTGCCAGCAGTGTTGCGGGACCCGGGGAGCTGTTTTTT. It translates to CASSVAGPGELFF.

V and J are TRBV3-1 and TRBJ1-1; perhaps TRBD1 as D (5 bases). V was shortened by 0 bases and J by 4 bases, with 12 bases between the two germline ends. There are 15 residues in the CDR3. Germline V gene lookup returns CDR1 LGHDT and CDR2 YNNKEL (reference sequence). This chain's CDR3 is CASSQDAGGGTEAFF. The DNA of the CDR3 is TGTGCCAGCAGCCAAGATGCCGGGGGTGGCACTGAAGCTTTCTTT.

The rearrangement joins TRBV4-1 to TRBJ2-3; either TRBD1 or TRBD2 may supply D (5 bases each). V was shortened by 4 bases and J by 6 bases, with 14 bases between the two germline ends. The germline gives CDR1 MGHRA, CDR2 YSYEKL. This CDR3 has 14 amino acids. This CDR3 is CASSPRPEGDTQYF. Here the CDR3 DNA reads TGCGCCAGCAGCCCCCGCCCTGAGGGGGATACGCAGTATTTT.

The V gene is TRBV6-6, the J gene TRBJ2-7, with 11 bases that match TRBD1. CDR3 length equals 15 residues. After removal of 4 bases from V and 0 bases from J, the junction contained 2 bases not matched to a gene. Germline V CDR1 and CDR2: MNHNY, SVGAGI (reference sequence). Here the CDR3 reads CASSWDRGSSYEQYF. The CDR3, as DNA: TGTGCCAGCAGTTGGGACAGGGGGAGCTCCTACGAGCAGTACTTC.

The chain uses TRBV27 and TRBJ2-7; tentatively, D is TRBD1 or TRBD2 (6 bases each). CDR1 and CDR2 (germline): MNHEY, SMNVEV (reference sequence). The CDR3 sequence is 14 residues long. V dropped 3 bases and J dropped 2 bases, with 11 bases sitting between them. The CDR3 DNA is TGTGCCAGCAGTTTGGTGGAGGGGGCCTACGAGCAGTACTTC. Its translation is CASSLVEGAYEQYF.

The DNA for the CDR3 is TGTGCCAGCAGTTACTCCCACCAGTCCGATCTGGGTACGCAGTATTTT. It codes for CASSYSHQSDLGTQYF. The J gene is TRBJ2-3, the V gene TRBV6-6, with unresolved D. The CDR3 is made up of 16 amino acids. Germline V gives CDR1 MNHNY, CDR2 SVGAGI (reference sequence). V lost 0 bases, J lost 8 bases, and 18 bases lay in between.

The V and J genes are TRBV3-1 and TRBJ2-1; D ambiguous. The CDR3 is 15 amino acids. V lost 1 base to trimming and J lost 7 bases, with 14 bases between them. CDR1 LGHDT and CDR2 YNNKEL come from the germline V gene (reference sequence). The CDR3 here is CASSQGYNFANEQFF. Here the CDR3 DNA reads TGTGCCAGCAGCCAAGGGTATAACTTCGCTAATGAGCAGTTCTTC.

The chain has TRBV4-1 and TRBJ2-7; 7 bases match TRBD1. The DNA end favors TRBJ2-5, so the J call may be wrong. The germline CDR1 and CDR2 sequences are MGHRA and YSYEKL. The CDR3 is 19 residues long. CDR3 nucleotide sequence: TGCGCCAGCAGCCACCCCATGACAGGGAGTCTAGGGAACCTGGAGACCCAGTACTTC. It translates to CASSHPMTGSLGNLETQYF.

The chain joins TRBV20-1 to TRBJ2-7; 8 bases line up with TRBD1. Germline V gives CDR1 DFQATT, CDR2 SNEGSKA (reference sequence). V was clipped by 6 bases and J by 3 bases; unmatched bases: 7. This CDR3 is 13 amino acids long. The CDR3 here is CSARGQAFYEQYF. The CDR3 coding sequence is TGCAGTGCCCGGGGACAGGCGTTCTACGAGCAGTACTTC.

This chain joins TRBV11-2 and TRBJ1-1; D unresolved. CDR1 is SGHAT and CDR2 is FQNNGV in the germline V gene. This CDR3 is built from 14 residues. V lost 4 bases and J lost 11, with 20 bases in between. DNA of the CDR3: TGTGCCAGCAGCTCCCCACGAAACGGGGTAGGGGCTTTCTTT. Its protein is CASSSPRNGVGAFF.

Only a few counts were recorded for this clonotype. This chain connects TRBV5-1 to TRBJ1-1; TRBD1 is a possible D gene (5 bases). Trimming took off 0 bases at V and 5 bases at J, with 14 bases between the two ends. Germline CDR1 SGHRS, CDR2 YFSETQ. The CDR3 is 15 residues long. CDR3 nucleotides: TGCGCCAGCAGCTTGGTTGTCCGTGGGGGGACTGAAGCTTTCTTT. It is translated as CASSLVVRGGTEAFF. The full variable domain, in which reference TRBV5-1 and TRBJ1-1 provide the parts outside the CDR3, is KAGVTQTPRYLIKTRGQQVTLSCSPISGHRSVSWYQQTPGQGLQFLFEYFSETQRNKGNFPGRFSGRQFSNSRSEMNVSTLELGDSALYLCASSLVVRGGTEAFFGQGTRLTVV.

This chain joins TRBV11-2 and TRBJ2-7; possibly TRBD1 for D (6 bases). V was shortened by 5 bases and J by 3 bases, with 14 bases between the two germline ends. This CDR3 has 14 amino acids. Germline loops: CDR1 SGHAT, CDR2 FQNNGV. CDR3 DNA: TGTGCCAGCAGCCTCGTACAACAGGGCTACGAGCAGTACTTC. Encoded protein: CASSLVQQGYEQYF.

The gene calls are TRBV4-1 and TRBJ1-4; D remains ambiguous. The germline V gene encodes CDR1 MGHRA and CDR2 YSYEKL. This CDR3 spans 15 amino acids. Deletions cut 2 bases from V and 8 bases from J, with 15 bases between. CDR3 nucleotide sequence: TGCGCCAGCAGCCAACCTCAAGGGCCAGGCGAAAAACTGTTTTTT. Encoded protein: CASSQPQGPGEKLFF.

The rearrangement links TRBV10-3 to TRBJ2-7, with 9 bases aligning to TRBD1. In germline, CDR1 is ENHRY, CDR2 SYGVKD. The CDR3 spans 17 residues. The junction had 9 bases not matched to a gene; V was cut back by 0 bases and J by 3 bases. Written as DNA, the CDR3 is TGTGCCATCAGTGAGTCCGGGACAGGGATCCATGACTACGAGCAGTACTTC. Residues: CAISESGTGIHDYEQYF.